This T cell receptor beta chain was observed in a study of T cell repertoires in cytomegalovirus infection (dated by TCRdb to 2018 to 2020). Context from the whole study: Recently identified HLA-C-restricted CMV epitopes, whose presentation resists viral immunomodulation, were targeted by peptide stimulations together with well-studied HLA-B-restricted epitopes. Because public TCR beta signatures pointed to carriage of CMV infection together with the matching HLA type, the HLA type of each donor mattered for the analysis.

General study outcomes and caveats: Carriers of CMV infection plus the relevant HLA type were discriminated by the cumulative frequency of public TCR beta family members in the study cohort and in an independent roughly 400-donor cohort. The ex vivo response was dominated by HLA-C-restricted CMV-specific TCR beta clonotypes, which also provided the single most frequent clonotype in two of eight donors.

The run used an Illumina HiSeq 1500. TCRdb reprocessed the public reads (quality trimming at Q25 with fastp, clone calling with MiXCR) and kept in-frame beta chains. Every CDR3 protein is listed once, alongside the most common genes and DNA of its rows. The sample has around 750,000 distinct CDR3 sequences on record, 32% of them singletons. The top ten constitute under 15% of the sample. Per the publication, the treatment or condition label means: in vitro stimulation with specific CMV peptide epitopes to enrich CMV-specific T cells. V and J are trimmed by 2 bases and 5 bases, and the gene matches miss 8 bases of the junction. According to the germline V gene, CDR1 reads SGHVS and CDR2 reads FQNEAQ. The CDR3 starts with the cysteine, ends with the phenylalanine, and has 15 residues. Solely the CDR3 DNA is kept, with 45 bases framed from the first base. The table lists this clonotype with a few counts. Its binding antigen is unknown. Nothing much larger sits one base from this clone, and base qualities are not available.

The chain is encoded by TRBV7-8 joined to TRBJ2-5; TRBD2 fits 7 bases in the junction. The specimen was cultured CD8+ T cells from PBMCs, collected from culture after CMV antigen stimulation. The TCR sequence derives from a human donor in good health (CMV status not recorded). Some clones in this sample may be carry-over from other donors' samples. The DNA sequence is TGTGCCAGCAGCTTACGAACGGGGGGTCGGGAGACCCAGTACTTC. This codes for CASSLRTGGRETQYF.